This is a list of T cell receptor beta chains from one sample in a study of blood T cells in healthy people across ages. TCRdb passed the 5' RACE reads through MiXCR, listing each CDR3 protein once. The sample has about 780,000 distinct CDR3 sequences, less than 60% seen once; the top ten hold roughly 20%. Sequenced: blood. The receptors stem from a man aged 80 or over in good health. Each CDR3 is given with its conserved first and last residue. Fields, in order: D gene, J gene, V gene, clone size, CDR3 DNA, CDR3 protein. The D gene is left open where the match is weak. Clone size is shown for a subset of rows, as once, few, many or a class of expanded clone.

. TRBJ2-3 TRBV6-2/TRBV6-3 few . CASSSSGLAASTDTQYF
TRBD2 TRBJ2-5 TRBV20-1 . TGCAGTGCTAGAGAGGTTCGACTAGCGGGGCCCGGTGGAGTGCAAGAGACCCAGTACTTC CSAREVRLAGPGGVQETQYF
. TRBJ1-2 TRBV6-4 . TGTGCCAGCAGTGACGCCGTTGGAGGACCGGGCTACACCTTC CASSDAVGGPGYTF
TRBD1 TRBJ1-4 TRBV9 few TGTGCCAGCAGCCCCCAGACGACAGGGGGCGGAAAACTGTTTTTT CASSPQTTGGGKLFF
. TRBJ2-7 TRBV7-2 . TGTGCCAGCAGCCCCCGACTAATCTCCTACGAGCAGTACTTC CASSPRLISYEQYF
. TRBJ2-5 TRBV6-1 . TGTGGACTTAAGGCTGGCGAGACCCAGTACTTC CGLKAGETQYF
. TRBJ2-5 TRBV7-2 . TGTGCCAGCAGCGGCGGTGGAGTGGGAAACAATGAGCAGTACTTC CASSGGGVGNNEQYF
. TRBJ2-1 TRBV7-3 . TGTGCCAGCAGCTTAAAGATTAATGAGCAGTTCTTC CASSLKINEQFF
. TRBJ1-2 TRBV6-2/TRBV6-3 . TGTGCCAGCAGTCCACAACCGGACGAGGGCTATGGCTACACCTTC CASSPQPDEGYGYTF
. TRBJ1-5 TRBV20-1 . TGCAGTGCTAGAGAGGCGGGGACTTCGGGAAGCAATCAGCCCCAGCATTTT CSAREAGTSGSNQPQHF
. TRBJ2-5 TRBV29-1 few TGCAGCGTCCGGACAGTCCAAGAGACCCAGTACTTC CSVRTVQETQYF
TRBD1 TRBJ2-7 TRBV29-1 . TGCAGCGTTGAAGATGCGACAGGGCGATCGGTGCAGTACTTC CSVEDATGRSVQYF
. TRBJ2-2 TRBV7-2 . TGTGCCAGCAGCTTAACGGGAGTAACCGGGGAGCTGTTTTTT CASSLTGVTGELFF
. TRBJ2-3 TRBV28 . TGTGCCAGCATTGAAGGGGGAGTGGTCCAAGAGGGGTATACGCAGTATTTT CASIEGGVVQEGYTQYF
TRBD2 TRBJ2-1 TRBV20-1 . TGCAGTGCTAGGCGACTAGCCACTAGCTCCTACAATGAGCAGTTCTTC CSARRLATSSYNEQFF
TRBD2 TRBJ2-1 TRBV18 . TGTGCCAGCTCACCCACTAGCGGGGGTCGCTCCTACAATGAGCAGTTCTTC CASSPTSGGRSYNEQFF
. TRBJ1-5 TRBV5-5 few TGTGCCAGCAGCTTGGAACCGAATCAGCCCCAGCATTTT CASSLEPNQPQHF
TRBD1 TRBJ2-7 TRBV27 . TGTGCCAGCAGTTTCCGGGACAGTGAAAGCTCCTACGAGCAGTACTTC CASSFRDSESSYEQYF
TRBD2 TRBJ2-5 TRBV28 many TGTGCCAGCAGACCTACCATAGCGGGAACCGTGAAGACCCAGTACTTC CASRPTIAGTVKTQYF
TRBD1 TRBJ2-7 TRBV10-3 . TGTGCCATCAGTGAGAGTTTAGGGGGACAGGGGCGCGAGCAGTACTTC CAISESLGGQGREQYF
TRBD2 TRBJ2-3 TRBV20-1 few TGCAGTGCTCAGTGGTCTAGCGGACCCACAGATACGCAGTATTTT CSAQWSSGPTDTQYF
. TRBJ2-3 TRBV5-1 few TGCGCCAGCACCTCCCTGGGGAGCAACACAGATACGCAGTATTTT CASTSLGSNTDTQYF
. TRBJ2-4 TRBV4-1 . TGCGCCAGCAGCCAGGAGACAGAAAAAAACATTCAGTACTTC CASSQETEKNIQYF
. TRBJ2-7 TRBV5-1 . TGCGCCAGCAGCTTACCAGCAGCTGCCTACGAGCAGTACTTC CASSLPAAAYEQYF
. TRBJ2-2 TRBV7-2 . TGTGCCAGCAGCGCCAACCCGGGGCACGGCACCGGGGAGCTGTTTTTT CASSANPGHGTGELFF
TRBD2 TRBJ2-1 TRBV20-1 . TGCAGTGCCGGGGCGGCACTAGCGGGAGGGTTCGGGGAAAGTGAGCAGTTCTTC CSAGAALAGGFGESEQFF
TRBD1 TRBJ2-7 TRBV6-6 few TGTGCCAGCAGTTCCAGTATTGGGACAGGGAGCTACGAGCAGTACTTC CASSSSIGTGSYEQYF
. TRBJ2-7 TRBV7-2 few TGTGCCAGCAGCGCTACTTACAGGGACGCCGAGCAGTACTTC CASSATYRDAEQYF
. TRBJ1-2 TRBV5-1 . TGCGCCAGCAGCACGGAGGGGGGAAGGCGTAACTATGGCTACACCTTC CASSTEGGRRNYGYTF
. TRBJ2-5 TRBV3-1 . TGTGCCAGCAGCCAGCCTCCAAAAGAGACCCAGTACTTC CASSQPPKETQYF
TRBD1 TRBJ1-6 TRBV20-1 . TGCAGTGCTAGAGATGTGACAGGGAATTCACCCCTCCACTTT CSARDVTGNSPLHF
. TRBJ1-6 TRBV7-9 . TGTGCCAGCAGCTCCGAGTTTGGCTCACCCCTCCACTTT CASSSEFGSPLHF
TRBD1 TRBJ2-6 TRBV7-9 few TGTGCCAGCAGCTTACAGGGGGACCTCTCTGGGGCCAACGTCCTGACTTTC CASSLQGDLSGANVLTF
TRBD2 TRBJ2-5 TRBV7-2 few TGTGCCAGCAGATTAGTAGCGGGGGAAACAGAGACCCAGTACTTC CASRLVAGETETQYF
. TRBJ2-6 TRBV7-2 . TGTGCCAGCAGTCCGACGGCCTCTGGGGCCAACGTCCTGACTTTC CASSPTASGANVLTF
TRBD1 TRBJ2-5 TRBV29-1 few TGCAGCGTTCCCACAGGGGGATTGGGAGAGACCCAGTACTTC CSVPTGGLGETQYF
TRBD2 TRBJ2-3 TRBV20-1 few TGCAGTGCTAGTGGGAGACTAGCGGGCGCAGATACGCAGTATTTT CSASGRLAGADTQYF
TRBD2 TRBJ2-7 TRBV2 few TGTGCCAGCGCCCGAGGGCTAGCGGGACCCTCCTACGAGCAGTACTTC CASARGLAGPSYEQYF
. TRBJ1-1 TRBV29-1 . TGCAGCGTTGAAGTTGCAGGGTTCACTGAAGCTTTCTTT CSVEVAGFTEAFF
. TRBJ2-7 TRBV28 . TGTGCCAGCAAATTAGAGGGCTACGAGCAGTACTTC CASKLEGYEQYF
TRBD2 TRBJ2-3 TRBV20-1 . TGCAGTGCTAATTCGCTAGCGGCTAGCACAGATACGCAGTATTTT CSANSLAASTDTQYF
TRBD1 TRBJ2-3 TRBV5-1 many TGCGCCAGCAGCCCTGGACAGGGTAGGGCAGATACGCAGTATTTT CASSPGQGRADTQYF
. TRBJ1-2 TRBV20-1 . TGCAGTGCTAGCCGAGGGGTCGGCTACACCTTC CSASRGVGYTF
. TRBJ2-5 TRBV29-1 few TGCAGCGTTGAAGGCCGGGGGGCAGAAGAGACCCAGTACTTC CSVEGRGAEETQYF
. TRBJ1-1 TRBV29-1 . TGCAGCGTTGGGGGTGGTGGAGGTAGCACTGAAGCTTTCTTT CSVGGGGGSTEAFF
. TRBJ2-3 TRBV25-1 . TGTGCCTTTAGTGAGCCGGATAGCACGGATACGCAGTATTTT CAFSEPDSTDTQYF
. TRBJ2-1 TRBV11-2 . TGTGCCAGCAGCTTAGCAAGAGGGCCAATGTACAATGAGCAGTTCTTC CASSLARGPMYNEQFF
. TRBJ2-6 TRBV24-1 . TGTGCCACCGCGGGGGACAGAAACCCTCCTGGGGCCAACGTCCTGACTTTC CATAGDRNPPGANVLTF
. TRBJ2-7 TRBV29-1 many TGCAGCGTTGTAACTGTTAACGAGCAGTACTTC CSVVTVNEQYF
TRBD2 TRBJ2-3 TRBV27 . TGTGCCAGCAGTAGACGCCAGCCCCCGGGACTAGTGGAGAGAAATACGCAGTATTTT CASSRRQPPGLVERNTQYF
. TRBJ1-1 TRBV25-1 . TGTGCCAGCAGAGGGCCGGGACGACTCACTGAAGCTTTCTTT CASRGPGRLTEAFF